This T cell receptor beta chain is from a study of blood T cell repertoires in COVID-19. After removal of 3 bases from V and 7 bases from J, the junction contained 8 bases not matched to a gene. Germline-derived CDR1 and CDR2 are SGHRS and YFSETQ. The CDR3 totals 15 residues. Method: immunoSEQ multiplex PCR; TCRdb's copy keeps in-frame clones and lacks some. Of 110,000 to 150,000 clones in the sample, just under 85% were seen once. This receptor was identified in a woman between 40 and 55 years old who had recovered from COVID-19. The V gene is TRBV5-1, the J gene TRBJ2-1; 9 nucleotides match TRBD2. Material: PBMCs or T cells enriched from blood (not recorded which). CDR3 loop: CASSSGGGARNEQFF. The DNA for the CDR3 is TGCGCCAGCAGCTCGGGCGGGGGGGCCCGGAATGAGCAGTTCTTC.